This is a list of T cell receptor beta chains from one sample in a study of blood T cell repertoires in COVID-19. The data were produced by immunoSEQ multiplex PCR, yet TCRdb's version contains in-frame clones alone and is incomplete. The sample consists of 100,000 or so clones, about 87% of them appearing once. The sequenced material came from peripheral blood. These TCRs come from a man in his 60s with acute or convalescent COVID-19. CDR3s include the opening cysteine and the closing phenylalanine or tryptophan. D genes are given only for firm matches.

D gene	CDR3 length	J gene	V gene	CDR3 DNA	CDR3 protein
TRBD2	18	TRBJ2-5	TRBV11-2	TGTGCCAGCAGCCACACACAACTAGCGGGGGGGATAGGAGAGACCCAGTACTTC	CASSHTQLAGGIGETQYF
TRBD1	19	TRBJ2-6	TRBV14	TGTGCCAGCAGCCGGCTCGGGACAGGGGGCTTTGGTGGGGCCAACGTCCTGACTTTC	CASSRLGTGGFGGANVLTF
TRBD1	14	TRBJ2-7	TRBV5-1	TGCGCCAGCAGCCCAAGACAGGGAGACTACGAGCAGTACTTC	CASSPRQGDYEQYF
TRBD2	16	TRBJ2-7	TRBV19	TGTGCCAGTAGTATAGGGACTAGTGTTGGAGTCTACGAGCAGTACTTC	CASSIGTSVGVYEQYF
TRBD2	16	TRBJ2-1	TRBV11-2	TGTGCCAGCAGCTTAAGAGGGACTAGCACGTTCAATGAGCAGTTCTTC	CASSLRGTSTFNEQFF
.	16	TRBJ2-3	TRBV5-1	TGCGCCAGCAGCTTGGCGATGGCGACTAGCACAGATACGCAGTATTTT	CASSLAMATSTDTQYF
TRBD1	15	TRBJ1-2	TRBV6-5	TGTGCCAGCAGTTACTCACAGGGGGCGGGCTATGGCTACACCTTC	CASSYSQGAGYGYTF
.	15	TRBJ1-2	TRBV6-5	TGTGCCAATACGCCCAAGGCGCAGGGCCCGGATGGCTACACCTTC	CANTPKAQGPDGYTF
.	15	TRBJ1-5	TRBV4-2	TGTGCCAGCAGCCAAGATAGGGGAAGCAATCAGCCCCAGCATTTT	CASSQDRGSNQPQHF
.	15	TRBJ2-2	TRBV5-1	TGCGCCAGCAGCTTTCAGGGGAGAGGCACCGGGGAGCTGTTTTTT	CASSFQGRGTGELFF
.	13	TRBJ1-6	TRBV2	TGTGCCAGCAGAGGGGGGGTCGGGACACCCCTCCACTTT	CASRGGVGTPLHF
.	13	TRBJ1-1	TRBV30	TGTGCCTGGCAGGGCCTTGCGAGCACTGAAGCTTTCTTT	CAWQGLASTEAFF